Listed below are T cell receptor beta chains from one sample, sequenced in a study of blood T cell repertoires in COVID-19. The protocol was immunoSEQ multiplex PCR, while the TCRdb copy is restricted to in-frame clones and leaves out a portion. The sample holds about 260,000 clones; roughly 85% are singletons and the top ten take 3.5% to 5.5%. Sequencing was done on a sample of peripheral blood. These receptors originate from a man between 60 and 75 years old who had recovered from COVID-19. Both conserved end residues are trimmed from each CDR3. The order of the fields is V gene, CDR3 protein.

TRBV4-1 ASSQRGDGYEQY
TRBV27 ASSLSLDMGTQY
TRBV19 ASSGPGSGLGGELF
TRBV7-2 ASSFPGGARGYT
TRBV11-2 ASSLRGQGGSWLAGGSYEQY
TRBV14 ASSQFGQGPVDEQY
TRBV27 ASSGQLYNSPLH
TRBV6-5 ASRDRGTYVGEQF
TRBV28 ASTPGGVTDTQY
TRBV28 ASLILGRSTEAF
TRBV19 ASQGLTGNTEAF
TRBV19 ASRLRGGSDTQY
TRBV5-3 ARRHAGTNFETQY
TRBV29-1 SVGEPGGNTEAF
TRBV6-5 ASSTSGGNTDTQY
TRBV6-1 ASSERVSALH
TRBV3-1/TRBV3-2 ASRRQGAYGELF
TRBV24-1 ATSDPGTDEQF
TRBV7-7 ASSSSPGGDTGELF
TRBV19 ASSYGLARNEQF
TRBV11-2 ASSLRTVNYGYT
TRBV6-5 ASSLFGVRYEQY
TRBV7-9 ASSLETAFEAF
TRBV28 ASSLLPGLGTEAF
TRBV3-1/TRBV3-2 ASSHDRLAAPTQY
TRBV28 ASGSTGLRHQPQH
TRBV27 ASSLGTGVYNEQF
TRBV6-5 ASIKGGEMNTEAF
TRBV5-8 ASSSSGLAGAETQY
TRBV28 ASSVGQGNTEAF
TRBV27 ASSLWQASTDEQF
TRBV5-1 ASSATSISYEQY
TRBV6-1 ASSETRLDTQY
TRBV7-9 ASSWHNTREKF
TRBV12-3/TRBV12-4 ASRRGQYSPLH
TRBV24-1 ATSDSRVLRYNEQF
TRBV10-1 ASSLAGGELF
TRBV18 ASSPSRGTDTQY
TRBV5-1 ASSLEQNTEAF
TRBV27 ASRRPGQGMADTQY
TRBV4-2 ASSGSGGSQETQY
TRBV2 ASSFLGGNQPQH
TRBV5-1 ASSLATNGEQY
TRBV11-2 ASSPYSGRGEQY
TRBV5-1 ASSRSENTGELF